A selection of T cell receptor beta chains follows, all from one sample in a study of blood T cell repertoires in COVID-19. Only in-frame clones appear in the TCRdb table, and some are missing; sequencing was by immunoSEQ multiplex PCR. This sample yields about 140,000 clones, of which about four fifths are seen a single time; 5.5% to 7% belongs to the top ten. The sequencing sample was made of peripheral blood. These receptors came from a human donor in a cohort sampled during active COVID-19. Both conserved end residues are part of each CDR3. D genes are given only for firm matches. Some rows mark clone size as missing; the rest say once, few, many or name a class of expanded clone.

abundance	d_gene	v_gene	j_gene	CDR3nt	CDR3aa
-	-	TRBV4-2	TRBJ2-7	TGTGCCAGCAGCCAAGAGTATCGCTACGAGCAGTACTTC	CASSQEYRYEQYF
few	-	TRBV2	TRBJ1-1	TGTGCCAGCAGTATCGCCCAATACGGTGAAGCTTTCTTT	CASSIAQYGEAFF
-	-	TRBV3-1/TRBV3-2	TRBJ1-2	TGTGCCAGCAGCCCACCCACAGGAGCCTATGGCTACACCTTC	CASSPPTGAYGYTF
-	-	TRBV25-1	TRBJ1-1	TGTGCCAGCAGCGCAGGATGGGAAGCTTTCTTT	CASSAGWEAFF
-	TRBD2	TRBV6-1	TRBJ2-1	TGTGCCAGCGGTGCGGGGGGGCCTTGGCAGTTCTTC	CASGAGGPWQFF
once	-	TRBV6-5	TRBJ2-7	TGTGCCAGCAGTTCAACCCCAACAGGTTACTACGAGCAGTACTTC	CASSSTPTGYYEQYF
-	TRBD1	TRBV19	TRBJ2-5	TGTGCCAGTAGTATGAACAGGGGAGAGACCCAGTACTTC	CASSMNRGETQYF
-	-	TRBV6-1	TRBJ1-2	TGTGCCAGCAATTCCCGAGAAGGGAGTTTTGGCTACACCTTC	CASNSREGSFGYTF
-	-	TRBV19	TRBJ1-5	TGTGCCAGTAGCTTTGGAGGGTCACGGCCCCAGCATTTT	CASSFGGSRPQHF
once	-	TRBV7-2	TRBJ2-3	TGTGCCAGCAGCCTGGGGGGGGCCGGGGATACGCAGTATTTT	CASSLGGAGDTQYF
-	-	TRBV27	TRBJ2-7	TGTGCCAGCACCACCAAAAACGGTAGGGGGAGCGAGAATTACGAGCAGTACTTC	CASTTKNGRGSENYEQYF
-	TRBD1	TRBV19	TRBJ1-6	TGTGCCAGTAGTCCCCAGGGGGATAATTCACCCCTCCACTTT	CASSPQGDNSPLHF
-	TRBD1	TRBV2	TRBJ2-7	TGTGCCAGCAGTGTCACAGGGGGCGACGAGCAGTACTTC	CASSVTGGDEQYF
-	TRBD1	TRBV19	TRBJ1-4	TGTGCCAGTAGTACAGGGGGCACGTCTAATGAAAAACTGTTTTTT	CASSTGGTSNEKLFF
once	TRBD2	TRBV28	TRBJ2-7	TGTGCCAGCAGTCAGCCCGGGACTAGATGGCCTCCCGAGCAGTACTTC	CASSQPGTRWPPEQYF
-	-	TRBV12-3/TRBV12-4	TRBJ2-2	TGTGCCAGCAGTGGACAGCTAGGAGGGGAGCTGTTTTTT	CASSGQLGGELFF
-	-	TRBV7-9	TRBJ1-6	TGTGCCAGCAGCTTAGACCCGGGATTGGGTAATTCACCCCTCCACTTT	CASSLDPGLGNSPLHF
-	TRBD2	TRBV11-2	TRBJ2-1	TGTGCCAGCAGCTTTGGGGGTAGCGGGGGGTACAATGAGCAGTTCTTC	CASSFGGSGGYNEQFF
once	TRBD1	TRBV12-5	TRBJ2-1	TGTGCTAGTGGCCCCGGGACAGCCTACAATGAGCAGTTCTTC	CASGPGTAYNEQFF
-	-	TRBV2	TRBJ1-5	TGTGCCAGCAGTCCCTATAGCAATCAGCCCCAGCATTTT	CASSPYSNQPQHF
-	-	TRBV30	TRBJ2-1	TGTGCCTGGACAGGTCAGGGGAACTGGGGTGAGCAGTTCTTC	CAWTGQGNWGEQFF
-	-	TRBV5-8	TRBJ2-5	TGTGCCAGCAGCTTGGGACCGGGAGAGACCCAGTACTTC	CASSLGPGETQYF
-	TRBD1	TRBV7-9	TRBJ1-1	TGTGCCAGCAAGGAGGACAGGGTTAGTGAAGCTTTCTTT	CASKEDRVSEAFF
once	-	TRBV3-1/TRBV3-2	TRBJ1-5	TGTGCCAGCAGCCAAATAGATCAGCCCCAGCATTTT	CASSQIDQPQHF
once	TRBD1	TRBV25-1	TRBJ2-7	TGTGCCAGCAGTGCACGGGGACAGGGATTCTCTGCCCACGAGCAGTACTTC	CASSARGQGFSAHEQYF
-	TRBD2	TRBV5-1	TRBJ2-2	TGCGCCAGCAGCCTTTCCCTAGCGGTGATCACCGGGGAGCTGTTTTTT	CASSLSLAVITGELFF
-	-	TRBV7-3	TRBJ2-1	TGTGCCAGCAGGGGCACACCTTTAGGTGAGCAGTTCTTC	CASRGTPLGEQFF
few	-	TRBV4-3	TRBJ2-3	TGCGCCAGCAGCCAAGCCCAGCGGTTCACAGATACGCAGTATTTT	CASSQAQRFTDTQYF
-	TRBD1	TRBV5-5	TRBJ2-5	TGTGCCAGCAGCCTGCAGGGGGCCCAAGAGACCCAGTACTTC	CASSLQGAQETQYF
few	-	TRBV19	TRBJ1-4	TGTGCCAGTAGTATCTGGGCAGTAGACGATGAAAAACTGTTTTTT	CASSIWAVDDEKLFF
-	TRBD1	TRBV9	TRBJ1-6	TGTGCCAGCAGCGCCACCTACAGGGGGGAAAATTCACCCCTCCACTTT	CASSATYRGENSPLHF
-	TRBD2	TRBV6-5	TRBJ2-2	TGTGCCAGCAGTTCCGTGCCGGGGGGGCCCGGGGAGCTGTTTTTT	CASSSVPGGPGELFF
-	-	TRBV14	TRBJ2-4	TGTGCCAGCAGCCAAGGGTACGGGAGCATTCAGTACTTC	CASSQGYGSIQYF
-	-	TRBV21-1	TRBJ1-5	TGTGCCAGCAGCAAAAGGGTAGGGGGCTACAATCAGCCCCAGCATTTT	CASSKRVGGYNQPQHF
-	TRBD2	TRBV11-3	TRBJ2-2	TGTGCCAGCAGTTTGGGACTAGCGGTCGGGGAGCTGTTTTTT	CASSLGLAVGELFF
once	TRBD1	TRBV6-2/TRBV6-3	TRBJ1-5	TGTGCCAGCAGTACCCGACAGGGGAGGAATCAGCCCCAGCATTTT	CASSTRQGRNQPQHF
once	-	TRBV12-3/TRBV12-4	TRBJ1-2	TGTGCCAGCAGTTTAGAGCCCGCCTATGGCTACACCTTC	CASSLEPAYGYTF
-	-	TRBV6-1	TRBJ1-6	TGTGCCAGCAGTGAATATGCTTCAGGCAGAACTTTTAATTCACCCCTCCACTTT	CASSEYASGRTFNSPLHF
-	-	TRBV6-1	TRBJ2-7	TGTGCCAGCCGGGACTTCCCCTACGAGCAGTACTTC	CASRDFPYEQYF
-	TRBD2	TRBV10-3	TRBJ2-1	TGTGCCACGACTAGCGGGGTCAATGAGCAGTTCTTC	CATTSGVNEQFF
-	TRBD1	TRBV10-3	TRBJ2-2	TGTGCCATCAGTGCACCCTCAACAGGGGGCGTAGTGAGCACCGGGGAGCTGTTTTTT	CAISAPSTGGVVSTGELFF
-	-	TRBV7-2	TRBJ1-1	TGTGCCAGCAGCTTAGTAGGGGCAGGCGAAAAGAGGGCTTTCTTT	CASSLVGAGEKRAFF
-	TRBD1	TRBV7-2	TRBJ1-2	TGTGCCAGCAGCCCCGGGACAGGGAGGGACTATGGCTACACCTTC	CASSPGTGRDYGYTF
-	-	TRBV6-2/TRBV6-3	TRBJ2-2	TGTGCCAGCAGTTACTCGGGCCAACCCCCGAACACCGGGGAGCTGTTTTTT	CASSYSGQPPNTGELFF
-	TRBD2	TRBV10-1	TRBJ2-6	TGCGCCAGCAGTCCCAGCCCTCCTGGGCTGGGCGGGGGGCCCGATGTCTCTGGGGCCAACGTCCTGACTTTC	CASSPSPPGLGGGPDVSGANVLTF
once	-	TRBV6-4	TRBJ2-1	TGTGCCAGCAGTGACGTAGCGAACTCCTACAATGAGCAGTTCTTC	CASSDVANSYNEQFF
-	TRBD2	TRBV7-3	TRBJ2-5	TGTGCCAGCAGCTTTAGCGGGGGAGTCGGGCGAGAGACCCAGTACTTC	CASSFSGGVGRETQYF
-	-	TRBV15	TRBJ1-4	TGTGCCACCAGCAGAGAGGGCAGGGCGGATGAAAAACTGTTTTTT	CATSREGRADEKLFF
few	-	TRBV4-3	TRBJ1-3	TGCGCCAGCAGCCAAGTCGGAGGGCCTGGAAACACCATATATTTT	CASSQVGGPGNTIYF
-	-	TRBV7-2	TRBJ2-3	TGTGCCAGCAGCTTACAAGGGGATGGGGCAGATACGCAGTATTTT	CASSLQGDGADTQYF
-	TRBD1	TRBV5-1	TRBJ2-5	TGCGCCAGCAGCTCTGGAATATCTACAGGGGGCTTGGTGGAGACCCAGTACTTC	CASSSGISTGGLVETQYF
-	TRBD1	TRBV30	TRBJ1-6	TGTGCCTGGATTTCCGGACAGGGGGCTTCTTCACCCCTCCACTTT	CAWISGQGASSPLHF
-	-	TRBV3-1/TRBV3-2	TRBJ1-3	TGTGCCAGCAGCCAAGAGTCGGGCTCTGGAAACACCATATATTTT	CASSQESGSGNTIYF
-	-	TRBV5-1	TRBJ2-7	TGCGCCAGCAGCTCAGGGGTGGGTAGGTACGAGCAGTACTTC	CASSSGVGRYEQYF